This T cell receptor beta chain comes out of a study of regulatory T cells in long-lasting Graves disease. Libraries of TCR beta came from iRepertoire HTBI primers plus Arm-PCR of CDR3 regions. A single record per CDR3 protein comes from TCRdb applying MiXCR to the multiplex PCR reads. There are 600,000 to 800,000 distinct CDR3 sequences in the sample; 25% to 35% occur only once, and about two fifths lies in the top ten. Germline CDR1 and CDR2: SQVTM and ANQGSEA. The CDR3 totals 12 residues. The V end lost 4 bases, the J end lost 4 bases, and 10 bases lay between the germline ends. The time point was: persistent/refractory GD, antithyroid drugs over 5 years with positive TRAb. With RNA extracted from PBMCs as input, the TCR library was made.

The source material was peripheral blood mononuclear cells (PBMCs), sampled when the disease was refractory, from a patient treated with antithyroid drugs. V is TRBV29-1 and J is TRBJ1-2; D is perhaps TRBD1 (5 bases). The TCR originated in a female donor with Graves disease. The CDR3, as DNA: TGCAGCGTTGGGACACCCACCTATGGCTACACCTTC. Encoded protein: CSVGTPTYGYTF.